The entry below describes one T cell receptor (beta chain). Its specificity is unknown. The donors were healthy bone marrow donors. The PCR contained 60 Vbeta and 13 Jbeta primers. Clones were read by immunoSEQ multiplex PCR, and TCRdb kept only the in-frame ones, dropping some. The table includes approximately 200,000 clones, just under 75% detected once. The data are from a study of cytomegalovirus exposure and HLA in healthy donors. Study as a whole: Membership in the Caucasian-associated ancestry cluster was found for about 84% of around 380 genotyped donors.

The CDR3 has 14 amino acids. CDR1 is MRHNA and CDR2 is SNTAGT in the germline V gene. V was pared by 3 bases and J by 3 bases, with 8 bases between. The study's findings and limits: Indistinguishable V segments, including TRBV6-2 and TRBV6-3, were excluded. Presence/absence analysis assumed near-uniform sequencing depth across donors.

The TCR sequence derives from a woman in her twenties or thirties in good health and CMV-seropositive. The material sequenced was PBMCs. The chain combines TRBV6-4 with TRBJ2-2; possibly TRBD1 for D (6 bases). The CDR3 sequence is CASSDRTDTGELFF. Written as DNA, the CDR3 is TGTGCCAGCAGTGATAGGACAGACACCGGGGAGCTGTTTTTT.